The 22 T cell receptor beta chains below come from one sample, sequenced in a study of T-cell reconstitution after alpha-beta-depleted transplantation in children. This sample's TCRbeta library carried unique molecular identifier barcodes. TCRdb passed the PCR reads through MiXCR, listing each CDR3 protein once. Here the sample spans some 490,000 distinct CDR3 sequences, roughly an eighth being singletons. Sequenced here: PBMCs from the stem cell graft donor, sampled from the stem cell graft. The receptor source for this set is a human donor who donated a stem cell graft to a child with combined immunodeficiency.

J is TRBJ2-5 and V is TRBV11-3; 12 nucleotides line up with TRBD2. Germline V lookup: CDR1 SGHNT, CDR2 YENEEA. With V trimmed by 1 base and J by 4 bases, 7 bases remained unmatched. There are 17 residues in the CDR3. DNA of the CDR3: TGTGCCAGCAGCTTAGCCCAACCGGGACTAGCGGGAGAGACCCAGTACTTC. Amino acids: CASSLAQPGLAGETQYF.

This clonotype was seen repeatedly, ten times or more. Written as DNA, the CDR3 is TGCGCCAGCAGCCAGGGGACTAGCGTATACAATGAGCAGTTCTTC. Its translation is CASSQGTSVYNEQFF. The gene calls are TRBV4-3 and TRBJ2-1, with 10 positions matching TRBD2. V shed 3 bases, J shed 4 bases, and the junction held 3 bases outside the gene matches. The CDR3 loop spans 15 amino acids. Germline loops: CDR1 LGHNA, CDR2 YSLEER.

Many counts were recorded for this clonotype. The CDR3 protein is CASSPDNQETQYF. CDR3 coding DNA: TGTGCCAGCAGCCCGGACAACCAAGAGACCCAGTACTTC. V usage is TRBV4-2 and J usage is TRBJ2-5, with D perhaps TRBD1 (5 bases). Trimming pared 4 bases from V and 0 bases from J, leaving 6 bases between. CDR3 size: 13 residues. From germline, CDR1 is LGHNA and CDR2 YNFKEQ.

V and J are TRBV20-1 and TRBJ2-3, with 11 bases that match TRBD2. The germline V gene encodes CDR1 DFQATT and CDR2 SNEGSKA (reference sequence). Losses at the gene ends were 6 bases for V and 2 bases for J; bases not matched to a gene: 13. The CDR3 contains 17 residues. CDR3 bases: TGCAGTGCGTTGAAGTGGGGACTAGCGGAGATCACAGATACGCAGTATTTT. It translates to CSALKWGLAEITDTQYF.

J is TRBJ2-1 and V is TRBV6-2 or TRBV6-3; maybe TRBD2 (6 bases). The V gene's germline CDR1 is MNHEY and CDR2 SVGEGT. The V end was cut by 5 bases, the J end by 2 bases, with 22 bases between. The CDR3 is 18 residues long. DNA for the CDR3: TGTGCCAGCAGTCGCTGGGGGAGGATGAAGGGGCCCTACAATGAGCAGTTCTTC. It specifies CASSRWGRMKGPYNEQFF.

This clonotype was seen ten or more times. Here the CDR3 reads CASSQGGIGIDYEQYF. The CDR3 nucleotides are TGTGCCAGCAGCCAAGGTGGTATAGGGATTGACTACGAGCAGTACTTC. V is TRBV4-2 and J is TRBJ2-7; D not resolved. With 1 base removed from V and 3 bases from J, the gap between germline ends came to 16 bases. Germline loops: CDR1 LGHNA, CDR2 YNFKEQ. This CDR3 contains 16 residues.

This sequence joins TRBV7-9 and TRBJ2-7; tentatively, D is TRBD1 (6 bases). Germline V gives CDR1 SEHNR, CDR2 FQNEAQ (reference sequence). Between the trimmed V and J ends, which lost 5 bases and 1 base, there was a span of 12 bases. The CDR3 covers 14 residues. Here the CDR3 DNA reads TGTGCCAGCAGCGACAGGTTTTCTTCCTACGAGCAGTACTTC. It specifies CASSDRFSSYEQYF.

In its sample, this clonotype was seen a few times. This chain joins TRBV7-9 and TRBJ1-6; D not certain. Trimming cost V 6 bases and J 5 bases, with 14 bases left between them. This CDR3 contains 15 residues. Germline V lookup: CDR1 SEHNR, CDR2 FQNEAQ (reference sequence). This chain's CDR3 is CASRRPGRHNSPLHF. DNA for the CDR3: TGTGCCAGCAGGCGCCCGGGCCGGCATAATTCACCCCTCCACTTT.

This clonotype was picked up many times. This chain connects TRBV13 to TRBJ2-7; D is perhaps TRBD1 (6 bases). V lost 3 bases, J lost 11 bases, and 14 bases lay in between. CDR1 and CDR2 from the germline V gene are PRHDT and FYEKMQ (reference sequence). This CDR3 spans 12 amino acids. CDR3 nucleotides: TGTGCCAGCAGCTTTATTTCGGGACACGAGTACTTC. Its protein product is CASSFISGHEYF.

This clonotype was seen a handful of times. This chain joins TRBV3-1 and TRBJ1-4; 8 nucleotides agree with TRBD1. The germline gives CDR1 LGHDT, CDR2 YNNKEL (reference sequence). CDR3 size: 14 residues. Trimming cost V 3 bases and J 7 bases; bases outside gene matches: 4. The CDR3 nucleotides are TGTGCCAGCAGCCATAAGGACAGGGTTGAAAAACTGTTTTTT. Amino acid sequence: CASSHKDRVEKLFF.

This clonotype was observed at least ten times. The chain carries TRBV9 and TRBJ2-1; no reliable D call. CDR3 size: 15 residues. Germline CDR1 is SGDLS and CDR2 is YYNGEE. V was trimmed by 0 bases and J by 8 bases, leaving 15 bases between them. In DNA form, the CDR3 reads TGTGCCAGCAGCGTAGATGTCCGGTTATCTGATGAGCAGTTCTTC. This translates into CASSVDVRLSDEQFF. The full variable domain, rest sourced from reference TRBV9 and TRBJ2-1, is DSGVTQTPKHLITATGQRVTLRCSPRSGDLSVYWYQQSLDQGLQFLIQYYNGEERAKGNILERFSAQQFPDLHSELNLSSLELGDSALYFCASSVDVRLSDEQFFGPGTRLTVL.

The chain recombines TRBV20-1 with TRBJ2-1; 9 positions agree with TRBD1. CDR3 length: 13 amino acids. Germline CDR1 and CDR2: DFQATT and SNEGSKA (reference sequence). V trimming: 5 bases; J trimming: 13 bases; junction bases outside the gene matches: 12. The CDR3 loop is CSAWDRVGSKQFF. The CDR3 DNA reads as TGCAGTGCTTGGGACAGGGTTGGTTCTAAACAGTTCTTC.

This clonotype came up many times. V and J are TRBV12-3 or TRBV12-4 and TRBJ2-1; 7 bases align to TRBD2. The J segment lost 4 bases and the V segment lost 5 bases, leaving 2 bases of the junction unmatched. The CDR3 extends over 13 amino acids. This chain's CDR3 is CASSGTNYNEQFF. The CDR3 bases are TGTGCCAGCAGTGGGACTAATTACAATGAGCAGTTCTTC.

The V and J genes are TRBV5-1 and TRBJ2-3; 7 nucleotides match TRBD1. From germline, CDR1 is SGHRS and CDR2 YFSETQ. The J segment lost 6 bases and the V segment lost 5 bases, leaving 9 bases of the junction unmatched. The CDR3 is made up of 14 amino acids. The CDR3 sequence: CASRTGAGVDTQYF. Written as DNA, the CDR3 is TGCGCCAGCAGAACAGGGGCTGGGGTGGATACGCAGTATTTT.

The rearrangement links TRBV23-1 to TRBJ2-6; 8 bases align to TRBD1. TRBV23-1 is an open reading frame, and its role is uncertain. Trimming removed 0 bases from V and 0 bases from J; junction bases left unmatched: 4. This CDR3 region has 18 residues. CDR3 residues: CASSQSGTGYSGANVLTF. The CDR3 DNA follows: TGCGCCAGCAGTCAATCGGGGACAGGTTACTCTGGGGCCAACGTCCTGACTTTC.

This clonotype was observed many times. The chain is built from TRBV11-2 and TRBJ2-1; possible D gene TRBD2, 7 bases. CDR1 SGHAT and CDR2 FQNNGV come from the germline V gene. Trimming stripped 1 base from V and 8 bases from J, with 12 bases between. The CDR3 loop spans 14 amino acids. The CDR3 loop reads CASSLVGGVHEQFF. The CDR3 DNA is TGTGCCAGCAGCTTAGTAGGGGGGGTACATGAGCAGTTCTTC.

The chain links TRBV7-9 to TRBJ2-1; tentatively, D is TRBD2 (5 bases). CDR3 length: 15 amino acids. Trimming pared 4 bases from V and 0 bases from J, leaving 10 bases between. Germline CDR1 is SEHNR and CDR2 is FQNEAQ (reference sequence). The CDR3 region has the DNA TGTGCCAGCAGCTCAGCGGAGAGCTCCTACAATGAGCAGTTCTTC. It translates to CASSSAESSYNEQFF.

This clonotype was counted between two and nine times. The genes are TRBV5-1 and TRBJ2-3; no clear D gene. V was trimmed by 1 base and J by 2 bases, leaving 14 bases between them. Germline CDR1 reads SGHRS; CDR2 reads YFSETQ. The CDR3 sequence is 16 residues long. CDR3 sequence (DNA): TGCGCCAGCAGCTTGAGGGCACCTTTCCTCACAGATACGCAGTATTTT. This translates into CASSLRAPFLTDTQYF.

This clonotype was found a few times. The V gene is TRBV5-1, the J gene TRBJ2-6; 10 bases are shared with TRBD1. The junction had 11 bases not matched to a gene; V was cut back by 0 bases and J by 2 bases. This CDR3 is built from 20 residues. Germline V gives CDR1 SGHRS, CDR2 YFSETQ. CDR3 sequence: CASSLATGTGVIAGANVLTF. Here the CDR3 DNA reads TGCGCCAGCAGCTTGGCCACCGGGACAGGGGTAATAGCTGGGGCCAACGTCCTGACTTTC.

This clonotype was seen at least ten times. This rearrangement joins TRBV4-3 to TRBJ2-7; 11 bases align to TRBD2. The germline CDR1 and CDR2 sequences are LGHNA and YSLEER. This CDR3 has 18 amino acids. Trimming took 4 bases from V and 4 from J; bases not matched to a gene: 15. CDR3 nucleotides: TGCGCCAGCAGCCGACAAAGCCCACTAGCGGGGGAACCTTACGAGCAGTACTTC. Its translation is CASSRQSPLAGEPYEQYF.

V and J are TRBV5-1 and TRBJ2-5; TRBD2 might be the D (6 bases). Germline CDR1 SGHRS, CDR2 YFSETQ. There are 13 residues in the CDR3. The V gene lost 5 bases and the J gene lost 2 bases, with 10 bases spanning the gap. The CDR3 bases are TGCGCCAGCAGTGGCGGGGATCAAGAGACCCAGTACTTC. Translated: CASSGGDQETQYF.

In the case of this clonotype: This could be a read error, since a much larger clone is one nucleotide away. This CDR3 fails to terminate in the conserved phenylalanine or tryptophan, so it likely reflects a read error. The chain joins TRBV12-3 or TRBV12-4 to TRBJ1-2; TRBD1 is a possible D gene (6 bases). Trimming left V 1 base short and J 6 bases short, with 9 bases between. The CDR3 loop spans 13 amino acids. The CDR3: CASSLGQADGYTY. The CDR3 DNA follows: TGTGCCAGCAGTTTAGGACAGGCGGATGGCTACACCTAC.